This TCR beta chain came from a study of blood T cell repertoires in COVID-19. TCRdb's copy holds only in-frame clones and misses some; the assay was immunoSEQ multiplex PCR. The data show about 240,000 clones, roughly 80% seen once. CDR1 and CDR2 from the germline V gene are MNHEY and SMNVEV (reference sequence). Unmatched junction bases numbered 2, after V lost 4 bases and J lost 3 bases. The CDR3 contains 13 residues. The chain links TRBV27 to TRBJ2-7; 8 nucleotides match TRBD1. The sample consisted of peripheral blood. This clonotype was sampled from a woman aged 80 or over with acute or convalescent COVID-19. The CDR3 DNA reads TGTGCCAGCAGTTGGACAGGGAGCTACGAGCAGTACTTC. It codes for CASSWTGSYEQYF.